This T cell receptor (beta chain) appears in the sequencing data of a study of T cell responses to AZD1222 COVID-19 vaccine (dated by TCRdb to about 2021). About the full investigation: AZD1222 recipients given second doses at about 4 weeks or at about 12 weeks were pooled, since spike-specific TCR depth and breadth were not found to differ between the two schedules. Trial participants were enrolled by age into subgroups of 18-55, 56-69 and 70-plus years, and 148, 28 and 57 TCR-sequenced participants, respectively, were included in these subgroups. TCR sequencing was performed for 230 to 250 trial participants, of whom some 200 were given two doses of AZD1222 and approximately 25 were given two doses of MenACWY control vaccine.

What the authors observed across the whole study: Most participants were white British and females outnumbered males, and the authors suggested that clonal diversity may have been underestimated. Epitopes outside the regions mutated in the B.1.351 and B.1.1.7 variants were reportedly recognized by nearly half of the unique spike-specific TCRs. In the small 56-69-year group, the increase in depth fell short of significance, most likely because of low power. Because no day 14 peak-response samples were available, the repertoires could be characterized only after the peak T cell response. Spike-specific TCR breadth and depth rose significantly after two AZD1222 doses compared with day 0 and with MenACWY recipients. Conclusions about previously exposed vaccinees were limited because only six AZD1222 recipients were SARS-CoV-2 seropositive at baseline. The whole spike protein was spanned by vaccine-associated CD4 TCRs, and dominant responses were seen in regions 160-218 and 743-854.

The CDR3 regions of human TCRbeta chains were subjected to immunosequencing. The published analysis was carried out like this. Repertoire TCRs were matched against a reference library of SARS-CoV-2-specific TCRs generated with the MIRA antigen-specificity platform. Breadth meant the fraction of unique TCRs that were SARS-CoV-2-associated, whereas depth meant the fraction of total T cells that were SARS-CoV-2-associated. Each spike-specific TCR was assigned to its reactive spike region and to a CD4 or CD8 class using the MIRA data. Log10-transformed breadth and depth values were compared by one-way ANOVA with Sidak's multiple comparisons tests. This is the immuneACCESS table as TCRdb keeps it, with only in-frame sequences that have V and J called. A part of the clones is gone; compared with another copy, unresolved V genes explain less than half, and the rest is unexplained. The V and J calls and clone size come from that table; D and trimming were worked out from the DNA. The sample table contains 100,000 to 150,000 clones; only one count was recorded for around 90% of them. The top ten clones comprise 5% to 6% of the sample.

The sample's time point label, decoded: baseline before first vaccination. Samples from vaccinated people were obtained from the UK trials COV001 and COV002, which included a single-blind randomized controlled phase 2/3 trial of AZD1222 (ChAdOx1 nCoV-19) in healthy adults. Trial participant PBMC samples were collected at day 0 and day 28 after the second dose for TCRbeta chain sequencing. Points on this clone: Its antigen remains unidentified. No base quality information exists; no much larger clone differs at one position.

Reading from cysteine to phenylalanine, the CDR3 counts 13 amino acids. Only CDR3 DNA remains: 39 bases, in frame from the first base. CDR1 LGHDT and CDR2 YNNKEL are derived from the germline V gene (reference sequence). The V and J ends are trimmed by 2 bases and 2 bases, leaving 6 bases between them. The sample was peripheral blood, taken on day 0 of AZD1222 vaccination. The rearrangement combines TRBV3-1 (or the pseudogene TRBV3-2) with TRBJ1-1, with no reliable assignment of the D segment. The receptor was derived from an adult in good health. The CDR3: CASSQNPNTEAFF. In nucleotides, the sequence is TGTGCCAGCAGCCAAAACCCTAACACTGAAGCTTTCTTT.